This entry concerns a single T cell receptor (beta chain). This clone's antigen is unknown. No base quality information exists; no much larger clone differs at one position. This sample was included in a study of vaccination effects on CD4 cells after COVID-19 (dated by TCRdb to the early 2020s). Regarding the complete study: Each participant got two doses of an mRNA SARS-CoV-2 vaccine, either BNT162b2 or mRNA-1273. In a couple of convalescent patients, pre-vaccine samples were collected 16 days and one week ahead of the first dose, 142 and 148 days after COVID-19 diagnosis. SARS-CoV-2 spike-specific CD4+ TCR repertoires from before and after mRNA vaccination were compared in COVID-19 convalescent patients and in infection-naive vaccine recipients. A total of some eleven COVID-19 convalescent patients and several SARS-CoV-2-naive healthy vaccine recipients were included in the full study. Cultures from other donors in the study were sequenced using the Oncomine TCR Beta short-read assay on an Illumina iSeq 100.

In the ViraFEST assay, PBMC were stimulated with viral peptide pools, and antigen-specific CD4+ T cell clonotypes were then identified by expansion using TCR sequencing. After around eleven days of culture, CD4+ T cells were isolated with the EasySep CD4+ T cell isolation kit. Convalescent patients had PCR-confirmed SARS-CoV-2 infection between March and December 2020, before Alpha, Beta and Delta variants emerged in the United States. Approximately 2.1 million PBMC per well were cultured in IMDM with roughly 5% human AB serum, 10 IU/ml IL-2 and gentamicin, plus 10 ug/ml peptides. Half of the culture medium was replaced with fresh IL-2-containing medium on days 3 and 7. Unless noted otherwise, every peptide stimulation condition was grown in triplicate wells. Using Ficoll-Paque Plus gradient centrifugation, PBMC were separated from whole blood and then either used fresh or cryopreserved at -140C. Overlapping peptide pools spanned the spike proteins of SARS-CoV-2 and the common cold coronaviruses HCoV-NL63, HCoV-OC43 and HCoV-229E. The QIAamp micro DNA kit was used to extract genomic DNA from the cultured CD4+ T cells.

The protocol used for the library was the immunoSEQ multiplex PCR assay. DNA from the CD4+ T cells that had been cultured and isolated underwent TCR beta CDR3 sequencing. The authors processed their data as follows. Non-productive TCR sequences were removed, reads were trimmed to the CDR3 region, and CDR3s of at least 7 amino acids were retained. The MANAFEST web app was used to identify antigen-specific clonotypes by comparing expansion in peptide wells with expansion in reference cultures. To be called positive, a clone needed expansion at FDR<0.05 compared with the reference and with all other wells, an odds ratio greater than 5, and a frequency greater than 0.1% in two replicate wells. A clonotype was called cross-reactive if it was significantly expanded both in SARS-CoV-2 spike wells and in at least one common cold coronavirus spike condition. Levenshtein distance calculated with the stringdist R package was used to assess CDR3 similarity, and unrooted trees were constructed with ape in R 3.6.1. Imported from immuneACCESS, the table was reduced by TCRdb to in-frame sequences with V and J called. These copies leave out some clones; in studies compared against another copy, an unresolved V gene accounts for under half, and the cause of the remainder is not known. V, J and clone size are those of that table, while D and trimming were read from the DNA. For this sample the table gives more than 35,000 clones, of which roughly 69% were detected only once. The ten largest clones add up to about a sixth of the sample.

General study outcomes and caveats: The study was limited by a small number of convalescent patients, and early post-infection timepoints were lacking. In convalescent patients, the post-vaccine spike-reactive repertoire consisted mainly of new vaccine-induced clones, largely distinct from infection-induced clones. At late post-vaccination timepoints, both infection-induced and vaccine-induced clones showed marked clonal contraction, consistent with waning T cell responses.

Taken from cysteine to phenylalanine, the CDR3 has 15 residues. Only CDR3 DNA is held: 45 bases, read in frame from base 1. V is cut by 3 bases and J by 5 bases, and the space between the germline ends is 13 bases. CDR1 MDHEN and CDR2 SYDVKM were looked up in the germline V gene. This sequence uses TRBV28 and TRBJ1-4; the D gene is perhaps TRBD1, from 5 matching bases. The receptor comes from a human donor who had a prior SARS-CoV-2 infection. This specimen was CD4+ T cells from PBMCs cultured with HCoV-NL63 spike peptides, taken before COVID-19 vaccination. Explained via the paper, the cell subset or site label denotes: HCoV-NL63 spike overlapping peptide pool stimulation. The CDR3 region has the sequence CASSFRQGSNEKLFF. The nucleotides are TGTGCCAGCAGTTTCCGGCAGGGTTCGAATGAAAAACTGTTTTTT.